This TCR beta chain was sequenced for a study of blood T cell repertoires in COVID-19. For the study at large: From the United States, Italy and Spain came samples of acute and convalescent COVID-19. T cells, B-cell-depleted T cells, or PBMCs provided the cDNA or gDNA that served as material.

Each participant's cohort was designated according to participant-reported clinical history. Germline CDR1 and CDR2: MGHRA and YSYEKL. Trimming removed 0 bases from V and 2 bases from J; junction bases left unmatched: 2. This CDR3 contains 15 residues. Libraries were prepared by immunoSEQ multiplex PCR; TCRdb keeps only in-frame clonotypes and omits some of them. The table records a few hundred thousand clones, roughly 77% of them present only once. This clonotype was obtained from a man aged 35 to 55 who had recovered from COVID-19. The chain recombines TRBV4-1 with TRBJ1-2; 8 nucleotides match TRBD1. Material: PBMCs or T cells enriched from blood (not recorded which). CDR3 in amino acids: CASSQDRDRNYGYTF. The CDR3 bases are TGCGCCAGCAGCCAAGACCGGGACAGGAACTATGGCTACACCTTC.